These T cell receptor beta chains were read from a single sample in a study of STAT5B mutations in CD4+ large granular lymphocyte leukemia. Some clones are missing from TCRdb's copy, which holds only in-frame ones; the method was immunoSEQ multiplex PCR. The data show about 4,900 clones, 85% to 90% seen once. Material: PBMCs. The source is a man in his forties with CD4+ T-cell large granular lymphocyte leukemia. CDR3s include the opening cysteine and the closing phenylalanine or tryptophan. D genes are given only for firm matches. Expanded clones are given a class, and other clones once, few, many or no size at all.

d_gene	abundance	v_gene	j_gene	CDR3nt	CDR3aa
.	.	TRBV27	TRBJ2-3	TGTGCCAGCAGTGACAAGTGGGCAGATACGCAGTATTTT	CASSDKWADTQYF
.	.	TRBV11-3	TRBJ2-3	TGTGCCAGCAGCTTATCTCCCGTACATACGCAGTATTTT	CASSLSPVHTQYF
TRBD1	.	TRBV11-2	TRBJ2-6	TGTGCCAGCAGCGTACCAGGGGGCTCTGGGGCCAACGTCCTGACTTTC	CASSVPGGSGANVLTF
TRBD2	.	TRBV2	TRBJ2-2	TGTGCCAGCAGTGAAGACGGGGCTAGCGGGGTGCTGTTTTTT	CASSEDGASGVLFF
.	.	TRBV20-1	TRBJ2-5	TGTGGCGGGACCATCCAAGAGACCCAGTACTTC	CGGTIQETQYF
.	.	TRBV2	TRBJ1-2	TGTGCCAGCAGTGAATCAACAGGTCGATCCGGCTACACCTTC	CASSESTGRSGYTF
TRBD1	.	TRBV28	TRBJ1-3	TGTGCCAGCAGTTCGACAGGGGTCTCTGGAAACACCATATATTTT	CASSSTGVSGNTIYF
.	once	TRBV5-1	TRBJ2-5	TGCGCCAGCAGACCTTGGGGGAGCATCCAAGAGACCCAGTACTTC	CASRPWGSIQETQYF
TRBD2	.	TRBV5-4	TRBJ2-3	TGTGCCAGCAGCCTGGCCTCGGGGGGTACCACAGATACGCAGTATTTT	CASSLASGGTTDTQYF
.	few	TRBV4-1	TRBJ1-6	TGCGCCAGCAGCCAAGGACGGCAGAGCTCCTATAATTCACCCCTCCACTTT	CASSQGRQSSYNSPLHF
.	.	TRBV30	TRBJ1-4	TGTGCCTGGAAGGCCCATATAGGGAGGAGTGAAAAACTGTTTTTT	CAWKAHIGRSEKLFF
.	.	TRBV29-1	TRBJ1-1	TGCAGCGCCGAAAGGACTAAAGGCGGTGAAGCTTTCTTT	CSAERTKGGEAFF
TRBD2	.	TRBV5-1	TRBJ2-3	TGCGCCAGCAGCTTAGGACTAGAAGCAGATACGCAGTATTTT	CASSLGLEADTQYF
TRBD1	.	TRBV28	TRBJ2-7	TGTGCCAGCATCGAGACAGGGGTAAGCTCCTACGAGCAGTACTTC	CASIETGVSSYEQYF
.	.	TRBV23-1	TRBJ1-6	TGCGCCCGTAGGGGACACCGGGGATATAATTCACCCCTCCACTTT	CARRGHRGYNSPLHF
TRBD1	.	TRBV6-4	TRBJ2-5	TGTGCCAGCAGTGCCCCGGACAGGGAAGAGACCCAGTACTTC	CASSAPDREETQYF
.	few	TRBV28	TRBJ1-6	TGTGCCAGCAACCTTGCAGATCGTAGAAATTCACCCCTCCACTTT	CASNLADRRNSPLHF
TRBD2	once	TRBV27	TRBJ2-2	TGTGCCAGCAGTTTACTAGCGGGGGTCGCCGGGGAGCTGTTTTTT	CASSLLAGVAGELFF
TRBD1	.	TRBV30	TRBJ2-4	TGTGCCGCATCCGGGACAGGTAACATTCAGTACTTC	CAASGTGNIQYF
TRBD1	.	TRBV6-5	TRBJ1-5	TGTGCCAGCAGTGCGACAGGGGGTCTCAATCAGCCCCAGCATTTT	CASSATGGLNQPQHF
TRBD2	.	TRBV5-4	TRBJ2-3	TGTGCCAGCATCCCCGGGGGGGCCGCGGATACGCAGTATTTT	CASIPGGAADTQYF
.	once	TRBV29-1	TRBJ2-7	TGCAGCGTCGCCCCCAAGGCCTACGAGCAGTACTTC	CSVAPKAYEQYF
.	.	TRBV5-1	TRBJ2-3	TGCGCCAGCAGGGCCGCCCTAGGAGATACGCAGTATTTT	CASRAALGDTQYF
TRBD1	once	TRBV29-1	TRBJ2-5	TGCAGCGTTGCGGGACAGGCAACGATGGAGACCCAGTACTTC	CSVAGQATMETQYF
TRBD1	.	TRBV19	TRBJ2-2	TGTGCCAGTACCACGGGACAGGGGGCCCACGGGGAGCTGTTTTTT	CASTTGQGAHGELFF
.	few	TRBV30	TRBJ1-5	TGTGCCTGGTCCGGGACCTCCCCCACTCAGCCCCAGCATTTT	CAWSGTSPTQPQHF
TRBD1	.	TRBV5-4	TRBJ1-2	TGTGCCAGCAGCCCCGACAGGGCATCTGGCTACACCTTC	CASSPDRASGYTF
TRBD1	.	TRBV6-1	TRBJ1-2	TGTGCCAGCAGTGCTACAGGGGAAATTAACTATGGCTACACCTTC	CASSATGEINYGYTF
.	.	TRBV27	TRBJ2-4	TGTGCCAGCAGTGCCAGTGCGGCGGCCAAAAACATTCAGTACTTC	CASSASAAAKNIQYF
.	.	TRBV5-4	TRBJ2-2	TGTGCCAGCAGGCTTGGTGGGGGGTCCGGGGAGCTGTTTTTT	CASRLGGGSGELFF
.	.	TRBV18	TRBJ1-2	TGTGCCAGCTCACCACCGGGAGGCGGCGGCTACACCTTC	CASSPPGGGGYTF
TRBD1	.	TRBV6-6	TRBJ1-2	TGTGCCAGCAGTCTCCCCGGGGACAGGAACTATGGCTACACCTTC	CASSLPGDRNYGYTF
.	.	TRBV11-3	TRBJ1-3	TGTGCCAGCAGCTTACCGGGCGGAATCTCTGGAAACACCATATATTTT	CASSLPGGISGNTIYF
.	.	TRBV5-1	TRBJ2-6	TGCGCCAGCAGCCCCCTTTTCGGCTCTGGGGCCAACGTCCTGACTTTC	CASSPLFGSGANVLTF
TRBD1	.	TRBV5-4	TRBJ1-1	TGTGCCAGCAGCTTGGACAGGGGGAACACTGAAGCTTTCTTT	CASSLDRGNTEAFF
.	.	TRBV30	TRBJ2-1	TGTGCCTGGAGAACAAGGGCTGAGCAGTTCTTC	CAWRTRAEQFF
TRBD2	.	TRBV7-8	TRBJ2-7	TGTGCCAGCAGCTTAACCATACTAGCGGGAGATCGGTACGAGCAGTACTTC	CASSLTILAGDRYEQYF
.	.	TRBV29-1	TRBJ1-1	TGCAGCGCTCAAGTGGGGGGTGAAGCTTTCTTT	CSAQVGGEAFF
.	.	TRBV28	TRBJ1-2	TGTGCCAGCAGTTTTAAGGGGGGCTACACCTTC	CASSFKGGYTF
.	once	TRBV7-9	TRBJ2-1	TGTGCCAGCAGCGGCTCCTACAATGAGCAGTTCTTC	CASSGSYNEQFF
TRBD1	.	TRBV27	TRBJ1-5	TGTGCCAGCAGCCGGACAGGGGGCATTGAGCCCCAGCATTTT	CASSRTGGIEPQHF
TRBD2	.	TRBV12-5	TRBJ2-3	TGTGCTAGTGGGGGTCAGGGAGGGACAGATACGCAGTATTTT	CASGGQGGTDTQYF